These 30 T cell receptor beta chains were sequenced from one sample in a study of blood T cell repertoires in COVID-19. Libraries were prepared by immunoSEQ multiplex PCR; TCRdb keeps only in-frame clonotypes and omits some of them. The table has some 40,000 clones, roughly 88% seen once; the top ten hold 2% to 2.5%. Sequenced input: peripheral blood. The origin of the receptors is a human donor in a cohort sampled during active COVID-19.

The gene calls are TRBV6-5 and TRBJ2-1, with TRBD2 matching over 8 bases. V dropped 2 bases and J dropped 3; count of bases not matched to a gene: 6. This CDR3 has 16 residues. CDR1 MNHEY and CDR2 SVGAGI come from the germline V gene. This CDR3 is CASSYVFTSGYNEQFF. As DNA, the CDR3 is TGTGCCAGCAGTTACGTTTTCACTAGCGGCTACAATGAGCAGTTCTTC.

This chain connects TRBV27 to TRBJ1-6, with D hard to call. The CDR3 sequence is 17 residues long. V lost 0 bases to trimming and J lost 8 bases, with 17 bases between them. CDR1 and CDR2 from the germline V gene are MNHEY and SMNVEV (reference sequence). CDR3 in amino acids: CASSLSHPQYIDSPLHF. The CDR3 DNA is TGTGCCAGCAGTTTATCCCACCCGCAATACATTGATTCACCCCTCCACTTT.

This chain uses TRBV4-1 with TRBJ2-1; TRBD2 aligns across 8 bases. The CDR3 contains 19 residues. Germline V gene sequence: CDR1 MGHRA, CDR2 YSYEKL. Trimming cost V 1 base and J 1 base; bases outside gene matches: 12. CDR3 protein: CASSQGTAPRGGSYNEQFF. The CDR3 DNA reads as TGCGCCAGCAGCCAAGGTACGGCGCCTCGGGGGGGGTCCTACAATGAGCAGTTCTTC.

CDR3 in amino acids: CATSGGRGALLYTQYF. The CDR3 DNA reads TGTGCCACCAGCGGCGGCCGGGGGGCCCTATTATATACGCAGTATTTT. The rearrangement joins TRBV15 to TRBJ2-3, with a tentative D call TRBD2 (7 bases). CDR1 and CDR2 (germline): LNHNV, YYDKDF (reference sequence). This CDR3 has 16 amino acids. Trimming took 5 bases from V and 7 from J, leaving 22 bases between them. Complete variable domain (other parts from reference TRBV15 and TRBJ2-3): DAMVIQNPRYQVTQFGKPVTLSCSQTLNHNVMYWYQQKSSQAPKLLFHYYDKDFNNEADTPDNFQSRRPNTSFCFLDIRSPGLGDTAMYLCATSGGRGALLYTQYFGPGTRLTVL.

This chain uses TRBV20-1 with TRBJ1-2, with a weak D call TRBD1 (5 bases). Trimming shortened V by 6 bases and J by 7 bases, and 9 bases separated the two germline ends. Germline CDR1 reads DFQATT; CDR2 reads SNEGSKA (reference sequence). There are 10 residues in the CDR3. CDR3 region: CSAPTGGYTF. The DNA for the CDR3 is TGCAGTGCGCCCACAGGTGGCTACACCTTC.

This chain connects TRBV6-5 to TRBJ2-3; 7 bases map to TRBD1. V gave up 4 bases and J gave up 4 bases; unmatched junction bases: 11. The CDR3 contains 16 residues. Germline V lookup: CDR1 MNHEY, CDR2 SVGAGI. The CDR3 here is CASSSARGRVSDTQYF. CDR3 DNA: TGTGCCAGCAGTTCCGCGAGGGGGCGCGTTTCAGATACGCAGTATTTT.

The chain employs TRBV19 and TRBJ2-1; 9 nucleotides agree with TRBD2. This CDR3 contains 14 residues. The ends lost 10 bases at V and 7 bases at J; junction bases unmatched: 11. Per the germline V gene, CDR1 is LNHDA and CDR2 is SQIVND (reference sequence). The CDR3 region is CATRLSGGTNEQFF. The CDR3 DNA sequence: TGTGCCACCCGACTAAGCGGGGGGACGAATGAGCAGTTCTTC.

The chain uses TRBV4-1 and TRBJ2-7; 8 positions match TRBD2. Germline V gene data show CDR1 as MGHRA and CDR2 as YSYEKL. The CDR3 covers 14 residues. With 4 bases clipped from V and 2 bases from J, the junction kept 4 bases outside the gene matches. The DNA of the CDR3 is TGCGCCAGCAGCCTTAGCGGGGACGCCTACGAGCAGTACTTC. Residues: CASSLSGDAYEQYF.

This chain uses TRBV28 with TRBJ2-3; TRBD1 agrees at 8 bases. Germline V CDR1 and CDR2: MDHEN, SYDVKM. V shed 4 bases and J 6 bases; nucleotides not matched to a gene: 9. The CDR3 is made up of 15 amino acids. In DNA, the CDR3 is TGTGCCAGCAGTTCCCCCTCCCAGGGGGCGGATACGCAGTATTTT. Its translation: CASSSPSQGADTQYF.

This sequence joins TRBV28 and TRBJ1-2; D is unclear. The germline V gene has CDR1 MDHEN and CDR2 SYDVKM. CDR3 length: 15 residues. With 4 bases removed from V and 4 bases from J, the gap between germline ends came to 16 bases. The CDR3 reads CASSSSTTNRYGYTF. CDR3 nucleotides: TGTGCCAGCAGTTCCTCCACGACAAACCGCTATGGCTACACCTTC.

The rearrangement joins TRBV7-9 to TRBJ1-6; D gene unclear. Germline loops: CDR1 SEHNR, CDR2 FQNEAQ (reference sequence). The CDR3 loop spans 13 amino acids. Between the trimmed V and J ends, which lost 5 bases and 6 bases, there was a span of 8 bases. This chain's CDR3 is CASSRDGNSPLHF. In DNA form, the CDR3 reads TGTGCCAGCAGCCGAGATGGTAATTCACCCCTCCACTTT.

There are a few counts of this clone. This chain connects TRBV5-1 to TRBJ2-1; 8 bases are shared with TRBD1. In germline, CDR1 is SGHRS, CDR2 YFSETQ. The CDR3 sequence is 15 residues long. The V and J ends lost 2 bases and 5 bases, in that order; junction bases with no gene match: 6. In DNA, the CDR3 is TGCGCCAGCAGCTTCAGGGGGCTAAATAACAATGAGCAGTTCTTC. Translating it yields CASSFRGLNNNEQFF.

CDR3 nucleotides: TGTGCCAGCAGCTTGGAGGCGGGTTGGTACGAGCAGTACTTC. This encodes CASSLEAGWYEQYF. The rearrangement uses TRBV5-6 and TRBJ2-7, with D possibly TRBD2 on 5 matching bases. Trimming stripped 0 bases from V and 4 bases from J, with 11 bases between. This CDR3 spans 14 amino acids. Germline V gives CDR1 SGHDT, CDR2 YYEEEE.

This chain uses TRBV5-1 with TRBJ2-5; 11 bases agree with TRBD2. V lost 5 bases to trimming and J lost 5 bases; unmatched junction nucleotides: 17. The CDR3 runs to 18 residues. Germline CDR1 and CDR2: SGHRS and YFSETQ. The CDR3 is CASSYWRDSGGALETQYF. CDR3 sequence (DNA): TGCGCCAGCAGTTATTGGAGGGATAGCGGGGGGGCCTTGGAGACCCAGTACTTC.

This clone came up a few times. V and J are TRBV7-9 and TRBJ1-2; D not resolved. Germline V gene sequence: CDR1 SEHNR, CDR2 FQNEAQ (reference sequence). V lost 1 base, J lost 5 bases, and 5 bases lay in between. This CDR3 region has 12 residues. CDR3: CASSLGGYGYTF. The DNA of the CDR3 is TGTGCCAGCAGCTTAGGAGGGTATGGCTACACCTTC.

The J gene is TRBJ2-5, the V gene TRBV11-3; the D gene is possibly TRBD2 (6 bases). CDR1 is SGHNT and CDR2 is YENEEA in the germline V gene. Trimming cost V 1 base and J 0 bases, with 12 bases left between them. The CDR3 loop spans 16 amino acids. CDR3 amino acids: CASSLGQGGNQETQYF. CDR3 bases: TGTGCCAGCAGCTTAGGGCAGGGAGGTAACCAAGAGACCCAGTACTTC.

CDR3 nucleotide sequence: TGTGCCAGCAGTCCCGGGGGGGGAGGCGGGGAGCTGTTTTTT. Its translation: CASSPGGGGGELFF. This sequence joins TRBV28 and TRBJ2-2; 8 positions agree with TRBD2. Trimming took 5 bases from V and 7 from J; bases not matched to a gene: 6. The germline V gene has CDR1 MDHEN and CDR2 SYDVKM. The CDR3 covers 14 residues.

This chain joins TRBV27 and TRBJ2-7; 7 bases are shared with TRBD2. CDR1 is MNHEY, CDR2 SMNVEV, per germline (reference sequence). Trimming took 3 bases from V and 3 from J; bases not matched to a gene: 2. The CDR3 spans 13 residues. This CDR3 is CASSFQRGYEQYF. The CDR3 nucleotides read TGTGCCAGCAGTTTCCAGCGGGGCTACGAGCAGTACTTC.

In this sample, this clone turned up once. V usage is TRBV7-9 and J usage is TRBJ1-1; D is unclear. CDR3 length: 14 residues. Between the trimmed V and J ends, which lost 7 bases and 6 bases, there was a span of 18 bases. Germline CDR1 SEHNR, CDR2 FQNEAQ (reference sequence). As DNA, the CDR3 is TGTGCCAGCACCGCCCCAACCCTCGCGGCTGAAGCTTTCTTT. Its translation is CASTAPTLAAEAFF.

CDR3 nucleotide sequence: TGTGCCAGCAGCTTAGATGGACTAGCCTACGAGCAGTACTTC. Translation gives CASSLDGLAYEQYF. The rearrangement joins TRBV11-2 to TRBJ2-7; 7 bases agree with TRBD2. Germline V gene sequence: CDR1 SGHAT, CDR2 FQNNGV. The CDR3 totals 14 residues. V shed 0 bases and J 2 bases; nucleotides not matched to a gene: 1.

The chain employs TRBV9 and TRBJ1-1; maybe TRBD1 (5 bases). The CDR3 is 15 residues long. The V end lost 0 bases, the J end lost 0 bases, and 9 bases lay between the germline ends. Germline V gene sequence: CDR1 SGDLS, CDR2 YYNGEE. In DNA form, the CDR3 reads TGTGCCAGCAGCGTAGGGTTAGGGGTGAACACTGAAGCTTTCTTT. Its translation: CASSVGLGVNTEAFF.

This clone has just a few counts. The chain links TRBV25-1 to TRBJ2-7; the D gene is possibly TRBD1 (5 bases). Deletions cut 6 bases from V and 8 bases from J, with 23 bases between. Germline CDR1 MGHDK, CDR2 SYGVNS. The CDR3 consists of 15 residues. CDR3 DNA sequence: TGTGCCAGCAGGGACGAAGTTTGGGGCTTTGACAAGCAGTACTTC. Residues: CASRDEVWGFDKQYF.

This sequence joins TRBV5-1 and TRBJ2-6, with TRBD1 identical over 11 bases. Losses at the gene ends were 3 bases for V and 3 bases for J; bases not matched to a gene: 5. Per the germline V gene, CDR1 is SGHRS and CDR2 is YFSETQ. CDR3 length: 17 residues. The CDR3 DNA reads TGCGCCAGCAGCTCGGACAGGGGGCAAGTTGGGGCCAACGTCCTGACTTTC. The encoded protein is CASSSDRGQVGANVLTF.

The chain is built from TRBV5-4 and TRBJ2-2, with 9 bases fitting TRBD2. Unmatched junction bases numbered 5, after V lost 4 bases and J lost 1 base. The CDR3 consists of 16 residues. Germline V gives CDR1 SGHNT, CDR2 YYREEE (reference sequence). The CDR3 is CASSAAGGRNTGELFF. As DNA, the CDR3 is TGTGCCAGCAGCGCCGCGGGGGGGCGGAACACCGGGGAGCTGTTTTTT.

The chain is built from TRBV18 and TRBJ2-5; 11 nucleotides line up with TRBD2. Germline CDR1 is KGHSH and CDR2 is LQKENI. V lost 2 bases and J lost 2; bases outside the gene matches: 4. This CDR3 has 16 residues. The CDR3 DNA sequence: TGTGCCAGCTCACCAAGCCTAGCGGGGGGTCAAGAGACCCAGTACTTC. It specifies CASSPSLAGGQETQYF.

The chain uses TRBV2 and TRBJ2-5; TRBD1 matches 10 bases. V lost 8 bases to trimming and J lost 4 bases; unmatched junction nucleotides: 10. Germline lookup yields CDR1 SNHLY and CDR2 FYNNEI. The CDR3 runs to 15 residues. The CDR3 spells CASWTDRGRGETQYF. CDR3 in DNA: TGTGCCAGCTGGACCGACAGGGGGCGAGGAGAGACCCAGTACTTC.

This clone was seen just once. The chain couples TRBV2 to TRBJ1-4; D is perhaps TRBD1 (6 bases). Per germline, CDR1 SNHLY and CDR2 FYNNEI. The germline V and J ends were trimmed by 5 bases and 6 bases, with 13 bases remaining between them. The CDR3 covers 14 residues. CDR3 in amino acids: CASSPGQYYEKLFF. The CDR3, as DNA: TGTGCCAGCAGTCCCGGACAGTACTATGAAAAACTGTTTTTT.

The chain has TRBV7-2 and TRBJ2-1; TRBD1 matches at 8 bases. V shed 4 bases, J shed 6 bases, and the junction held 2 bases outside the gene matches. Germline-derived CDR1 and CDR2 are SGHTA and FQGNSA. The CDR3 spans 13 residues. In DNA, the CDR3 is TGTGCCAGCAGCTGGACAGGGACCAATGAGCAGTTCTTC. This translates into CASSWTGTNEQFF.

This chain uses TRBV15 with TRBJ1-4; D perhaps matches TRBD1 (6 bases). Trimming took 5 bases from V and 6 from J, leaving 16 bases between them. The length of the CDR3 is 15 residues. Germline V gene sequence: CDR1 LNHNV, CDR2 YYDKDF (reference sequence). CDR3 amino acids: CATSEYRAGDEKLFF. DNA for the CDR3: TGTGCCACCAGCGAATACAGGGCGGGGGATGAAAAACTGTTTTTT.

The chain employs TRBV5-5 and TRBJ2-1; 12 bases fit TRBD2. The V segment lost 3 bases and the J segment 6 bases; nucleotides outside the gene matches: 7. Germline assignment: CDR1 SGHKS and CDR2 YYEKEE (reference sequence). The CDR3 is made up of 16 amino acids. As DNA, the CDR3 is TGTGCCAGCAGCTGGACCGGGACTAGCGGGCCCAATGAGCAGTTCTTC. Protein product: CASSWTGTSGPNEQFF.